What follows are 16 T cell receptor beta chains derived from one specimen sequenced in a study of T cell clonality in common variable immunodeficiency (dated by TCRdb to the mid-2010s). Library preparation used the immunoSEQ multiplex PCR assay. TCRdb took this table from immuneACCESS and kept in-frame rearrangements with V and J called. Such tables lack part of the clones; where checked against another copy, unresolved V genes explain under half of the gap, and the rest is unexplained. This sample contains tens of thousands of clones, none of which is a singleton. The top ten clonotypes cover 0.8% to 1% of the sample. Source material: peripheral blood mononuclear cells. Source of these receptors: a person aged 18-69 years in good health.

This clone was detected many times. The CDR3 sequence is CASSEALAGVDQPQHF. Partial CDR3 DNA: TGTGCCAGCAGTGAAGCATTGGCGGGAGTGGATCAGCCC. This chain connects TRBV2 to TRBJ1-5; D unresolved. The observed sequence ends 3 residues before the CDR3 terminus, with the missing tail filled in from the germline J gene. Trimming shortened V by 0 bases and J by 5 bases, and 14 bases separated the two germline ends. The germline V gene encodes CDR1 SNHLY and CDR2 FYNNEI. The CDR3 sequence is 16 residues long.

This clone was detected many times. With the read ending 3 residues before the CDR3 end, the germline J gene is used to fill in that end. The V and J genes are TRBV5-1 and TRBJ2-7, with 7 bases identical to TRBD1. This CDR3 region has 14 residues. The ends lost 3 bases at V and 2 bases at J; junction bases unmatched: 5. CDR1 and CDR2 from the germline V gene are SGHRS and YFSETQ. The covered CDR3 bases are TGCGCCAGCAGCTCGGGACAGAGCCCCTACGAG. Its protein is CASSSGQSPYE. The full CDR3 reads CASSSGQSPYEQYF.

The DNA read from the CDR3 is TGTGCCAGTAGTATCGGACTCGACGACGAC. This gives the protein CASSIGLDDD. The complete CDR3 protein is CASSIGLDDDYTF. V gene TRBV19 combines with J gene TRBJ1-2, with D unclear. The CDR3 extends 3 residues past the end of the read, so its final part is completed from the germline J gene. The CDR3 covers 13 residues. The V gene's germline CDR1 is LNHDA and CDR2 SQIVND (reference sequence). Filled out from reference TRBV19 and TRBJ1-2, the complete variable domain reads DGGITQSPKYLFRKEGQNVTLSCEQNLNHDAMYWYRQDPGQGLRLIYYSQIVNDFQKGDIAEGYSVSREKKESFPLTVTSAQKNPTAFYLCASSIGLDDDYTFGSGTRLTVV.

This clone was observed many times. The read comes to an end 3 residues before the CDR3 does, leaving the germline J gene to fill in the end. The chain has TRBV6-2 or TRBV6-3 and TRBJ2-5; D gene unclear. V lost 2 bases and J lost 5, with 18 bases in between. The CDR3 contains 16 residues. Germline-derived CDR1 and CDR2 are MNHEY and SVGEGT. The CDR3 loop reads CASSYTPVALSETQYF. CDR3 DNA (partial): TGTGCCAGCAGTTACACCCCCGTAGCACTCTCGGAGACC.

This clone came up many times. The read terminates 3 residues before the CDR3 end, so the remaining end is supplied by the germline J gene. The chain is built from TRBV7-8 and TRBJ1-1, with TRBD1 matching 8 bases. CDR3 size: 13 residues. Germline V gene sequence: CDR1 SGHVS, CDR2 FQNEAQ. After removal of 5 bases from V and 7 bases from J, the junction contained 6 bases not matched to a gene. The covered CDR3 bases are TGTGCCAGCAGCCCAACCGGGACAGGTGAA. Protein sequence: CASSPTGTGE. The CDR3 in its entirety is CASSPTGTGEAFF.

This clone was found many times. The read halts 3 residues ahead of the CDR3 end, with the missing end drawn from the germline J gene. This chain links TRBV29-1 with TRBJ1-1; D may be TRBD1 (6 bases). CDR1 is SQVTM and CDR2 is ANQGSEA in the germline V gene. The CDR3 loop spans 11 amino acids. V lost 7 bases and J 3 bases, leaving 9 bases between the germline ends. CDR3 loop: CSGRGDTEAFF. The sequenced part of the CDR3 DNA is TGCAGCGGCAGGGGCGACACTGAA.

This clone was picked up many times. The CDR3 spells CASSFQGAATNEKLFF. The part of the CDR3 DNA that was read is TGTGCCAGCAGTTTTCAGGGGGCAGCAACTAATGAAAAA. The V call is TRBV12-3 or TRBV12-4, the J call TRBJ1-4, with 8 nucleotides matching TRBD1. With the read ending 3 residues before the CDR3 end, the germline J gene is used to fill in that end. The CDR3 extends over 16 amino acids. V lost 3 bases, J lost 0 bases, and 3 bases stayed unmatched.

This clone was picked up many times. The read terminates 3 residues before the CDR3 end, so the remaining end is supplied by the germline J gene. The chain couples TRBV4-1 to TRBJ1-1; a weak D match, TRBD1 (5 bases). The germline V gene encodes CDR1 MGHRA and CDR2 YSYEKL. The CDR3 runs to 14 residues. The CDR3 loop is CASSQVGGAEEAFF. The sequenced part of the CDR3 DNA is TGCGCCAGCAGCCAAGTCGGGGGTGCGGAGGAA.

This clone was recorded many times. The sequence runs out 3 residues before the end of the CDR3; the remainder is reconstructed from the germline J gene. The rearrangement joins TRBV13 to TRBJ2-3; 8 bases line up with TRBD1. Unmatched junction bases numbered 5, after V lost 0 bases and J lost 3 bases. This CDR3 spans 16 amino acids. Germline values: CDR1 PRHDT, CDR2 FYEKMQ (reference sequence). CDR3 bases read: TGTGCCAGCAGCTTAGGGCGACAGGGGAGGACAGATACG. Translating it yields CASSLGRQGRTDT. The entire CDR3 sequence reads CASSLGRQGRTDTQYF.

There are many counts of this clone. CDR3 sequence reads: CSARGGFTDTQYF. The covered CDR3 bases are TGCAGTGCTAGAGGGGGCTTCACAGATACG. The J gene is TRBJ2-3, the V gene TRBV20-1; possibly TRBD1 for D (5 bases). The read gets to within 3 residues of the CDR3 end, and the germline J gene fills in the rest. The germline V gene has CDR1 DFQATT and CDR2 SNEGSKA (reference sequence). CDR3 length: 13 residues. V was pared by 1 base and J by 2 bases, with 7 bases between.

This clone was seen repeatedly, ten times or more. Coverage ceases 3 residues before the CDR3 finishes, and the germline J gene fills in the end. This rearrangement joins TRBV19 to TRBJ1-1; perhaps TRBD1 as D (6 bases). There are 13 residues in the CDR3. Germline values: CDR1 LNHDA, CDR2 SQIVND (reference sequence). Trimming left V 5 bases short and J 7 bases short, with 14 bases between. CDR3 DNA (partial): TGTGCCAGTAGTTACGGGGGGCCGGATGAA. This gives the protein CASSYGGPDE. The whole CDR3 is CASSYGGPDEAFF.

This clone was picked up many times. The CDR3 extends 3 residues past the end of the read, so its final part is completed from the germline J gene. V usage is TRBV13 and J usage is TRBJ2-1; 14 bases match TRBD2. Losses at the gene ends were 3 bases for V and 8 bases for J; bases not matched to a gene: 6. Germline V gives CDR1 PRHDT, CDR2 FYEKMQ (reference sequence). CDR3 length equals 16 residues. Partial CDR3 DNA: TGTGCCAGCAGCTTTGTGGGACTAGCGGGAGTGGATGAG. Translation: CASSFVGLAGVDE. The CDR3 as a whole reads CASSFVGLAGVDEQFF.

Many counts were recorded for this clone. The read halts 3 residues ahead of the CDR3 end, with the missing end drawn from the germline J gene. The chain carries TRBV6-4 and TRBJ1-1; no reliable D call. This CDR3 region has 17 residues. Germline V gene lookup returns CDR1 MRHNA and CDR2 SNTAGT. The V end was cut by 1 base, the J end by 2 bases, with 17 bases between. The CDR3 loop reads CASSDLALVAANTEAFF. Partial CDR3 DNA: TGTGCCAGCAGTGACTTAGCTTTGGTTGCAGCTAACACTGAA.

This clone was seen repeatedly, ten times or more. The CDR3 end lies 3 residues beyond the end of the read and is filled in from the germline J gene. The J gene is TRBJ1-2, the V gene TRBV7-2; TRBD1 matches at 9 bases. V was pared by 5 bases and J by 0 bases, with 4 bases of the junction left unmatched. The V gene's germline CDR1 is SGHTA and CDR2 FQGNSA. This CDR3 region has 15 residues. The CDR3 bases that were read are TGTGCCAGCAGCCCGGACAGGGGAGCTAACTATGGC. Amino acids: CASSPDRGANYG. The whole CDR3 is CASSPDRGANYGYTF.

The sample holds many counts of this clone. The CDR3 end lies 3 residues beyond the end of the read and is filled in from the germline J gene. The chain has TRBV6-1 and TRBJ1-3; a possible D gene is TRBD1 (5 bases). Germline-derived CDR1 and CDR2 are MNHNS and SASEGT. The CDR3 contains 14 residues. V shed 4 bases and J shed 3 bases, with 10 bases lying between them. CDR3 bases read: TGTGCCAGCAGTGCGCCCGGGGGTGGAAACACC. This codes for CASSAPGGGNT. The whole CDR3 sequence is CASSAPGGGNTIYF.

This clone has a count of ten or more. Read coverage stops 3 residues before the CDR3 terminus; the germline J gene supplies the remainder. The genes are TRBV29-1 and TRBJ1-2; 7 bases align to TRBD1. There are 14 residues in the CDR3. J lost 7 bases, V lost 6 bases, and 14 bases had no gene match. Germline V gives CDR1 SQVTM, CDR2 ANQGSEA. The CDR3 sequence is CSVGKRQGNGGYTF. The sequenced part of the CDR3 DNA is TGCAGCGTAGGGAAGAGACAGGGAAACGGTGGC.